This TCR beta chain was identified in a study of T cells after yellow fever vaccination. This CDR3 spans 15 amino acids. Germline lookup yields CDR1 MGHRA and CDR2 YSYEKL. Concerning this clonotype itself: This may be a read error, as it is one base from a much larger clone.

MiXCR was run by TCRdb on the 5' RACE reads, yielding one entry per CDR3 protein. The table records 60,000 or so distinct CDR3 sequences, more than 5.5% of them present only once. The TCR was taken from a man between 18 and 29 years old who received the YFV17D yellow fever vaccine. The genes are TRBV4-1 and TRBJ1-5; no clear D. The source was CD8+ T cells sorted from PBMCs, collected on the day of the first yellow fever vaccination. CDR3 in DNA: TGCGCCAGCAGCCCCCGCTGGGTTAGCAAGCAGCCCCAGCATTTT. It encodes CASSPRWVSKQPQHF.